This passage covers 11 T cell receptor beta chains from one sample sequenced in a study of patients and donors after allogeneic stem cell transplantation. TCRdb re-called the RT-PCR reads with MiXCR, one entry per CDR3 protein. Among about a million distinct CDR3 sequences, approximately 18% were seen once, and the ten largest hold around 5.5%. Source material: blood, either unsorted or a sorted T cell fraction (not recorded which). The receptor set was obtained from a human donor who was either an allogeneic HSCT recipient or a stem cell or donor lymphocyte infusion donor (not recorded which). It is not recorded whose cells these are; they may come from a transplant donor.

Only a few counts were recorded for this clonotype. This sequence joins TRBV2 and TRBJ1-2; no definite D call. The V end lost 5 bases, the J end lost 4 bases, and 5 bases lay between the germline ends. The germline V gene has CDR1 SNHLY and CDR2 FYNNEI. The length of the CDR3 is 11 residues. CDR3 in DNA: TGTGCCAGCAGTAGGGTCTATGGCTACACCTTC. Its translation is CASSRVYGYTF. The full variable domain, in which reference TRBV2 and TRBJ1-2 provide the parts outside the CDR3, is EPEVTQTPSHQVTQMGQEVILRCVPISNHLYFYWYRQILGQKVEFLVSFYNNEISEKSEIFDDQFSVERPDGSNFTLKIRSTKLEDSAMYFCASSRVYGYTFGSGTRLTVV.

The chain couples TRBV5-1 to TRBJ2-5; no clear D gene. V gave up 0 bases and J gave up 4 bases, with 10 bases separating them. There are 14 residues in the CDR3. Germline values: CDR1 SGHRS, CDR2 YFSETQ. CDR3 nucleotides: TGCGCCAGCAGCTTGGCCCCCCGGGCAGAGACCCAGTACTTC. Translating it yields CASSLAPRAETQYF.

This clonotype has just a few counts. Its ends do not fully match the called genes, so a read error is possible. V and J are TRBV12-3 or TRBV12-4 and TRBJ1-5; D remains unclear. CDR3 size: 13 residues. CDR3 bases: TGTGCCAGCGGTTTGAACAGAAATCAGCCCCAGCATTTT. It translates to CASGLNRNQPQHF.

The rearrangement links TRBV3-1 to TRBJ1-5, with 7 positions matching TRBD1. V shed 3 bases, J shed 4 bases, and the junction held 6 bases outside the gene matches. The V gene's germline CDR1 is LGHDT and CDR2 YNNKEL (reference sequence). The CDR3 totals 15 residues. CDR3 residues: CASSQTGTANQPQHF. The CDR3 DNA reads as TGTGCCAGCAGCCAGACCGGGACAGCGAATCAGCCCCAGCATTTT.

The chain joins TRBV9 to TRBJ2-5; tentatively, D is TRBD2 (5 bases). V lost 0 bases, J lost 0 bases, and 9 bases lay in between. Germline values: CDR1 SGDLS, CDR2 YYNGEE. This CDR3 has 15 amino acids. CDR3 residues: CASSVGGKNQETQYF. CDR3 bases: TGTGCCAGCAGCGTAGGAGGGAAGAACCAAGAGACCCAGTACTTC. Drawing the rest from reference TRBV9 and TRBJ2-5, the complete variable domain is DSGVTQTPKHLITATGQRVTLRCSPRSGDLSVYWYQQSLDQGLQFLIQYYNGEERAKGNILERFSAQQFPDLHSELNLSSLELGDSALYFCASSVGGKNQETQYFGPGTRLLVL.

This clonotype was detected a few times. The CDR3 sequence is CASSLFGMGNQPQHF. The DNA of the CDR3 is TGTGCCAGCAGCTTATTCGGGATGGGCAATCAGCCCCAGCATTTT. The chain couples TRBV7-6 to TRBJ1-5; no firm D call. Trimming removed 2 bases from V and 2 bases from J, with 10 bases in between. Per germline, CDR1 SGHVS and CDR2 FNYEAQ. The CDR3 length is 15 residues.

Details on this clonotype: A much bigger clone sits one base away, suggesting this may be a read error. The chain recombines TRBV7-6 with TRBJ1-5; D unresolved. From germline, CDR1 is SGHVS and CDR2 FNYEAQ. The CDR3 sequence is 13 residues long. V lost 1 base to trimming and J lost 5 bases, with 6 bases between them. The CDR3: CASSLDGYQPQHF. Here the CDR3 DNA reads TGTGCCAGCAGCTTAGACGGGTATCAGCCCCAGCATTTT.

This clonotype came up a few times. This rearrangement joins TRBV10-3 to TRBJ2-3; D gene uncertain. CDR3 length: 14 residues. V lost 3 bases and J 4 bases, leaving 11 bases between the germline ends. CDR1 and CDR2 from the germline V gene are ENHRY and SYGVKD. CDR3 sequence: CAISDPSRSDTQYF. The CDR3 DNA follows: TGTGCCATCAGTGACCCCTCCCGGTCAGATACGCAGTATTTT.

This clonotype has a handful of counts. The gene calls are TRBV4-3 and TRBJ2-3; a possible D gene is TRBD2 (7 bases). Deletions cut 4 bases from V and 1 base from J, with 18 bases between. The CDR3 contains 17 residues. Germline values: CDR1 LGHNA, CDR2 YSLEER. CDR3 region: CASSLGSGGTRTDTQYF. Here the CDR3 DNA reads TGCGCCAGCAGCCTGGGGTCGGGGGGCACTCGCACAGATACGCAGTATTTT.

This clonotype showed up just a few times. The chain is built from TRBV3-1 and TRBJ2-6, with TRBD1 matching 8 bases. Unmatched junction bases numbered 3, after V lost 4 bases and J lost 1 base. The CDR3 extends over 16 amino acids. The germline CDR1 and CDR2 sequences are LGHDT and YNNKEL (reference sequence). CDR3 residues: CASSRDRISGANVLTF. As DNA, the CDR3 is TGTGCCAGCAGCCGGGACAGGATTTCTGGGGCCAACGTCCTGACTTTC.

This clonotype was detected only a few times. This chain links TRBV7-2 with TRBJ1-4, with D possibly being TRBD1 (5 bases). Trimming shortened V by 3 bases and J by 13 bases, and 15 bases separated the two germline ends. Germline CDR1 SGHTA, CDR2 FQGNSA. This CDR3 contains 13 residues. CDR3 coding DNA: TGTGCCAGCAGCTTCAGGGAAGCCCCCCCACTGTTTTTT. Its translation is CASSFREAPPLFF. The full variable domain, in which reference TRBV7-2 and TRBJ1-4 provide the parts outside the CDR3, is GAGVSQSPSNKVTEKGKDVELRCDPISGHTALYWYRQSLGQGLEFLIYFQGNSAPDKSGLPSDRFSAERTGGSVSTLTIQRTQQEDSAVYLCASSFREAPPLFFGSGTQLSVL.